This entry is about one T cell receptor beta chain. Antigen specificity is unknown. Patients included in sequencing had previously demonstrated CD8+CD57+ cell expansion by flow cytometry. The CDR3 has 14 amino acids. The germline V gene encodes CDR1 SGHKS and CDR2 YYEKEE (reference sequence). V shed 0 bases and J shed 3 bases, with 9 bases lying between them. These data come from a study of CD8+CD57+ T cells in acquired aplastic anemia. Looking at the study overall: Sorted CD4+ and CD8+ cells gave a mean 3.2 ug DNA, range roughly 0.19 to 27.4 ug. Overall study results and limits: Under 35 was the count of CD8+ CDR3 sequences that patients shared with controls. CD8+ Simpson's diversity in patients was not significantly different from that in controls.

Profiling that covered TCR beta VDJ and CDR3 relied on genomic DNA as its template. TCRdb itself ran the reads through MiXCR, one entry per CDR3 protein. The table records roughly 160,000 distinct CDR3 sequences, about 70% of them present only once. This receptor was obtained from a human donor with aplastic anemia. The chain carries TRBV5-5 and TRBJ2-5; D gene uncertain. Sequencing was done on a sample of sorted CD4+, CD8+, or CD8+CD57+ T cells (not recorded which) from PBMCs. The CDR3 sequence: CASSLATQKETQYF. The CDR3 nucleotides are TGTGCCAGCAGCTTGGCAACACAAAAAGAGACCCAGTACTTC.